This T cell receptor (beta chain) appears in the sequencing data of a study of T cells in Graves' hyperthyroidism and ophthalmopathy. Overall study results and limits: In simple terms, a model built on 13 V-J features told ophthalmopathy apart from stable hyperthyroidism.

The CDR3 has 14 residues. The V gene lost 10 bases and the J gene lost 0 bases, with 13 bases spanning the gap. Germline V CDR1 and CDR2: ENHRY, SYGVKD. Using RNA transcripts as the source, TCR beta CDR3 regions were amplified. First-round RT-PCR with HTBI primers amplified the TCR CDR3 region. Using its own MiXCR run on the multiplex PCR reads, TCRdb lists one record per CDR3 protein. The sample has roughly 560,000 distinct CDR3 sequences; around 15% are singletons. Many counts were recorded for this clonotype. Its antigen is not identified. The sample taken for sequencing was blood. The receptor comes from a middle-aged woman with Graves' ophthalmopathy. The chain joins TRBV10-3 to TRBJ1-3; weak D call: TRBD1 (5 bases). CDR3: CATSDNFSGNTIYF. As DNA, the CDR3 is TGTGCCACCTCGGACAATTTCTCTGGAAACACCATATATTTT.